This T cell receptor beta chain stems from a study of T cell responses to AZD1222 COVID-19 vaccine (dated by TCRdb to 2020 to 2023). About the full investigation: AZD1222 recipients given second doses at about 4 weeks or at about 12 weeks were pooled, since spike-specific TCR depth and breadth were not found to differ between the two schedules. Trial participants were enrolled by age into subgroups of 18-55, 56-69 and 70-plus years, and around 140, 26 and 57 TCR-sequenced participants, respectively, were included in these subgroups. A total of approximately 240 trial participants underwent TCR sequencing, of whom 200 to 220 received two doses of AZD1222 and approximately 25 received two doses of the MenACWY control vaccine. Overall results and qualifications from the work: After two AZD1222 doses, both the breadth and the depth of spike-specific TCRs were significantly higher than at day 0 and than in MenACWY recipients. Reportedly, close to half of the unique spike-specific TCRs recognized epitopes lying outside the regions that are mutated in the B.1.351 and B.1.1.7 variants. Most participants were white British and females outnumbered males, and the authors suggested that clonal diversity may have been underestimated. In the small 56-69-year group, the increase in depth fell short of significance, most likely because of low power. Vaccine-associated CD4 TCRs spanned the whole spike protein, with dominant responses in regions 160-218 and 743-854. Because no day 14 peak-response samples were available, the repertoires could be characterized only after the peak T cell response. Conclusions about previously exposed vaccinees are limited, since just 5 to 7 AZD1222 recipients were seropositive for SARS-CoV-2 at baseline.

Turning to this clone: This clone's antigen is unknown. Base-call qualities are not available, and no considerably larger clone is one nucleotide away.

Including the terminal cysteine and phenylalanine, the CDR3 comprises 18 residues. Of the read, only the CDR3 DNA is kept; its 54 bases are in frame from base 1. V trim: 2 bases; J trim: 5 bases; unmatched bases: 10. The germline V gene yields SNHLY for CDR1 and FYNNEI for CDR2. The CDR3 regions of human TCRbeta chains were analyzed by immunosequencing. Concerning the study's data processing: TCRs in the repertoires were matched against a reference library of SARS-CoV-2-specific TCRs that had been generated with the MIRA antigen-specificity platform. Breadth was defined as the fraction of unique TCRs that were SARS-CoV-2-associated, and depth was defined as the fraction of total T cells that were SARS-CoV-2-associated. Each spike-specific TCR was assigned to its reactive spike region and to a CD4 or CD8 class using the MIRA data. Log10-transformed breadth and depth values were compared by one-way ANOVA with Sidak's multiple comparisons tests. Drawn from immuneACCESS, this table holds only the in-frame rearrangements with V and J called that TCRdb kept. Clones are partly lost; checked studies trace under half to an unresolved V gene and leave the rest unexplained. V, J and clone size are taken as reported in that table, and D and trimming were inferred from the DNA itself. The sample profile shows 60,000 to 75,000 clones; 85% of them were found once. Roughly 19% of the sample goes to the ten largest clones.

According to the study, the label for this sample's time point signals: baseline before first vaccination. Samples from vaccinated people were obtained from the UK trials COV001 and COV002, which included a single-blind randomized controlled phase 2/3 trial of AZD1222 (ChAdOx1 nCoV-19) in healthy adults. For TCRbeta chain sequencing, PBMC samples from trial participants were taken at day 0 and at day 28 after the second dose. The sequences come from peripheral blood, collected on day 0 of AZD1222 vaccination. The sequence derives from an adult in good health. Recombination connected TRBV2 to TRBJ2-1, and 12 junction bases match TRBD2. The bases read TGTGCCAGCAGTGAATCTAGCGGGGGGGCTTTCGGCCACAATGAGCAGTTCTTC. It translates to CASSESSGGAFGHNEQFF.